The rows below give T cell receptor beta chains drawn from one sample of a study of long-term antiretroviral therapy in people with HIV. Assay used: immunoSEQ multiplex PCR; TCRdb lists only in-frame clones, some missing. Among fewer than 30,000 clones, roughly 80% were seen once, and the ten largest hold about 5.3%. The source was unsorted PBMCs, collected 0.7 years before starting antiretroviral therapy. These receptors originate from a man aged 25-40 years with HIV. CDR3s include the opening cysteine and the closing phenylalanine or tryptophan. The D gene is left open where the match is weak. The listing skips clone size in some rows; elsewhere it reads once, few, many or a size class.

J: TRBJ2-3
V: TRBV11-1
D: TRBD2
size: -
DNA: TGTGCCAGCAGCTTGATTTTTGGCGGGGGGCCTGGAGATACGCAGTATTTT
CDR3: CASSLIFGGGPGDTQYF

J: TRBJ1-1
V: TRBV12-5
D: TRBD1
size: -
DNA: TGTGCTAGTGGCAAAACGGCGGACAGGGGATTGGCTTTCTTT
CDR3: CASGKTADRGLAFF

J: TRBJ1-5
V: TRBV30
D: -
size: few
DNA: TGTGCCTGGAGTGGAGGGGAGACTCAGCCCCAGCATTTT
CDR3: CAWSGGETQPQHF

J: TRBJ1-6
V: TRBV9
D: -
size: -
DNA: TGTGCCAGCAGCGTCGAGGGAACCCCTTATAATTCACCCCTCCACTTT
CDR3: CASSVEGTPYNSPLHF

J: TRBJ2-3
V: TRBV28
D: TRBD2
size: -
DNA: TGTGCCAGCAGTTTCCCCGGACTAGCTAAGGATACGCAGTATTTT
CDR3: CASSFPGLAKDTQYF

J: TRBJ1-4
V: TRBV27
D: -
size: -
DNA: TGTGCCAGCAGTCTATACCCCCGGACGCGGGGTGAAAAACTGTTTTTT
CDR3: CASSLYPRTRGEKLFF

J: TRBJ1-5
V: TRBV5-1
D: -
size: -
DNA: TGCGCCAGCAGCTTGGTCCCCAATCAGCCCCAGCATTTT
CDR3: CASSLVPNQPQHF

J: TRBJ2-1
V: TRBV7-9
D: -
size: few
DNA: TGTGCCAGCAGCCCGCCCGGGTTCGGTGAGCAGTTCTTC
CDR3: CASSPPGFGEQFF

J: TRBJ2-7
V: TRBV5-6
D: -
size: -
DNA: TGTGCCAGCAGCTTGACAGTGTACGCGAACGAGCAGTACTTC
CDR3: CASSLTVYANEQYF

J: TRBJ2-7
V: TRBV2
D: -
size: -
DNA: TGTGCCAGCAGTGAAGCCTTCCTTGGGTCCTACGAGCAGTACTTC
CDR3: CASSEAFLGSYEQYF

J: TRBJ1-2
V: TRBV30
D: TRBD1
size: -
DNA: TGTGCCTGGAGGTTTACAGGGGGAAATGGCTACACCTTC
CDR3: CAWRFTGGNGYTF

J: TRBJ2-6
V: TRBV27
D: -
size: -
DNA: TGTGCCAGCAGTTGGCCTGGGGCCAACGTCCTGACTTTC
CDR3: CASSWPGANVLTF

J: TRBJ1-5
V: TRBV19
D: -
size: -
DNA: TGTGCCAGTAGTCCGTCACAGGGCCTCATCCACAATCAGCCCCAGCATTTT
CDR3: CASSPSQGLIHNQPQHF

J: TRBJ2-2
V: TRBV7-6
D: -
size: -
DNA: TGTGCCAGCAGCCCGAAGGACAGCTACACCGGGGAGCTGTTTTTT
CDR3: CASSPKDSYTGELFF

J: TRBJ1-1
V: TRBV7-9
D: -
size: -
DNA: TGTGCCAGCAGCTTATCGGACACTGAAGCTTTCTTT
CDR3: CASSLSDTEAFF

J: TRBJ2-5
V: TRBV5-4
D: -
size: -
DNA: TGTGCCAGCAGCACGCTTGAGATGGAGACCCAGTACTTC
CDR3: CASSTLEMETQYF

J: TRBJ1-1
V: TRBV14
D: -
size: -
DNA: TGTGCCAGCAGCCAGCGGCTCCGCGGGGAAGCTTTCTTT
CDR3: CASSQRLRGEAFF

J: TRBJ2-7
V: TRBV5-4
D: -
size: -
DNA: TGTGCCAGCAGCTTGGAACGGTCCGCCTACGAGCAGTACTTC
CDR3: CASSLERSAYEQYF

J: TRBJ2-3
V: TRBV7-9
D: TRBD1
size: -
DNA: TGTGCCAGCAGTCCGACAGGGTTAAAGACAGATACGCAGTATTTT
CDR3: CASSPTGLKTDTQYF

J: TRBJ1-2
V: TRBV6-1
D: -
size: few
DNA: TGTGCCAGCAGTGAATGGCAGGGAGGCTACACCTTC
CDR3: CASSEWQGGYTF

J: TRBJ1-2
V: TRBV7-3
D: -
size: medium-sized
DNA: TGTGCCAGCAGCTTAACGGGCGGGGGTGGCTACACCTTC
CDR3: CASSLTGGGGYTF

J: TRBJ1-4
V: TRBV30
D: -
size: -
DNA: TGTGCCTGGAGTGAAGACACGGTAGGGAGAGAAAAACTGTTTTTT
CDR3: CAWSEDTVGREKLFF

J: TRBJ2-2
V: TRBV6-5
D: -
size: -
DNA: TGTGCCAGCATTGTTAGGTTGTCGAACACCGGGGAGCTGTTTTTT
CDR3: CASIVRLSNTGELFF

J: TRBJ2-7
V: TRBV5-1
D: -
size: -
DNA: TGCGCCAGCAGCTTGGATGGACTATCTTCATACGAGCAGTACTTC
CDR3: CASSLDGLSSYEQYF

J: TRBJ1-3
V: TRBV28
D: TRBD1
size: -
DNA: TGTGCCAGCAGTTTTTTCTTGACAGGGGGCTCTGGAAACACCATATATTTT
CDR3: CASSFFLTGGSGNTIYF

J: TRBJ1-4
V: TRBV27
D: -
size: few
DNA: TGTGCCAGCAGTTTAATGGTCCGGTGGGTGCTGTTTTTT
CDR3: CASSLMVRWVLFF

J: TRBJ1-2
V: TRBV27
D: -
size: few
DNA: TGTGCCAGCAGTTCGACAGTCTCTGCCTATGGCTACACCTTC
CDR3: CASSSTVSAYGYTF

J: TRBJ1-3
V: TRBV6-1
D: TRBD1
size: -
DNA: TGTGCCAGCAGCCGGGGACAGGCTGGAAACACCATATATTTT
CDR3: CASSRGQAGNTIYF

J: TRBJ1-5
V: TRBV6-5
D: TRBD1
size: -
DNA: TGTGCCAGCAGGCGCCGGGACAGGCCCAATCAGCCCCAGCATTTT
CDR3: CASRRRDRPNQPQHF

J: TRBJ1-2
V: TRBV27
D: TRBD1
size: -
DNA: TGTGCCAGCAGTACCGCCGGGACAGGGTACTATGGCTACACCTTC
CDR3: CASSTAGTGYYGYTF

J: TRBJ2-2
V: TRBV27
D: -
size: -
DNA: TGTGCCAGCAGTGTAGACAGTTCCCCCGCACGCACCGGGGAGCTGTTTTTT
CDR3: CASSVDSSPARTGELFF

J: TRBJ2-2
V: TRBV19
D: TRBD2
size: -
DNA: TGTGCCAGTAGCGATCAAGCGGGGCCAATCGGGGAGCTGTTTTTT
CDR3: CASSDQAGPIGELFF

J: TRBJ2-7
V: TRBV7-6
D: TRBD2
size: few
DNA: TGTGCCAGCAGCCCGAGACTAGCGGGAGGCTCCTACGAGCAGTACTTC
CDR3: CASSPRLAGGSYEQYF

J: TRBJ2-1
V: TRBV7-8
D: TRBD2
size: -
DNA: TGTGCCAGCAGCCGTGGACTAGCGGGGGGGCACAATGAGCAGTTCTTC
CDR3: CASSRGLAGGHNEQFF

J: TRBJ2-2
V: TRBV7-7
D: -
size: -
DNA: TGTGCTTCGGGGACCCCCGGGGAGCTGTTTTTT
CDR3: CASGTPGELFF

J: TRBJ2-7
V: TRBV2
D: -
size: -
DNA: TGTGCCAGCAGCTTCAGGGTTTTCTCCTACGAGCAGTACTTC
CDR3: CASSFRVFSYEQYF

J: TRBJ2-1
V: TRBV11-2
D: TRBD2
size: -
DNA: TGTGCCAGCAGCGGAAGCGGGAGTCCGAGGAATGAGCAGTTCTTC
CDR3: CASSGSGSPRNEQFF

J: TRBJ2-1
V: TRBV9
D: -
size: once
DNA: TGTGCCAGCAGCGCCCCTTGGGGCTCCTACAATGAGCAGTTCTTC
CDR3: CASSAPWGSYNEQFF

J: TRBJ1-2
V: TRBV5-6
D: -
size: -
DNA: TGTGCCAGCAGCTTGAGGCTTTCGGAGGGGACGCCCAACTATGGCTACACCTTC
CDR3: CASSLRLSEGTPNYGYTF

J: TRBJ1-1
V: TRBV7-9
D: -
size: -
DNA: TGTGCCAGCAGCCCGAGCGGGGCTGAAGCTTTCTTT
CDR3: CASSPSGAEAFF

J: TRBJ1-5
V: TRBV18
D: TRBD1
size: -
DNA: TGTGCCAGCTCACTCAGGGGGAGCAATCAGCCCCAGCATTTT
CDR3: CASSLRGSNQPQHF

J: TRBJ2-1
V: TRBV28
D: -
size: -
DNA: TGTGCCAGCGGCTCAGGCAACTCCTACAATGAGCAGTTCTTC
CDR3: CASGSGNSYNEQFF

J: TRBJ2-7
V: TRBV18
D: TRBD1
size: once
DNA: TGTGCCAGCTCGCTTCGTACGGGACAGCGAGGCTCCGAGCAGTACTTC
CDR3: CASSLRTGQRGSEQYF

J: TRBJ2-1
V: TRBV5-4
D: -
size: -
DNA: TGTGCCAGCAGCCCCGGGCCAATAACGAGGAGGACTTACAATGAGCAGTTCTTC
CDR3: CASSPGPITRRTYNEQFF

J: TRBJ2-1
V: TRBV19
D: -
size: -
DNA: TGTGCCAGTAGCAAAGGGGGGCCTCCGGGCAATGAGCAGTTCTTC
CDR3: CASSKGGPPGNEQFF

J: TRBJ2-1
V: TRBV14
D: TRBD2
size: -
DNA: TGTGCCAGCAGCCCGCTAGCGGGCCCCCCCTACAATGAGCAGTTCTTC
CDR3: CASSPLAGPPYNEQFF

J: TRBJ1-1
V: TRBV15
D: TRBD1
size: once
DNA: TGTGCCACCAGCTCCCGAGGGTGGGACAGGGGGTCTGAAGCTTTCTTT
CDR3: CATSSRGWDRGSEAFF

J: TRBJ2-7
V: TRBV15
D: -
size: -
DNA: TGTGCCACCAGCAGAGAAGCACAGAAGATCTACGAGCAGTACTTC
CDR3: CATSREAQKIYEQYF

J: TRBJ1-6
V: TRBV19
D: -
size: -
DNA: TGTGCCAGTAGTATAGTTCCAGGGGATAATTCACCCCTCCACTTT
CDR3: CASSIVPGDNSPLHF

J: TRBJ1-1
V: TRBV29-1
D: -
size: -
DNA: TGCAGCGCCGACAGTGGCACTGAAGCTTTCTTT
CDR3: CSADSGTEAFF